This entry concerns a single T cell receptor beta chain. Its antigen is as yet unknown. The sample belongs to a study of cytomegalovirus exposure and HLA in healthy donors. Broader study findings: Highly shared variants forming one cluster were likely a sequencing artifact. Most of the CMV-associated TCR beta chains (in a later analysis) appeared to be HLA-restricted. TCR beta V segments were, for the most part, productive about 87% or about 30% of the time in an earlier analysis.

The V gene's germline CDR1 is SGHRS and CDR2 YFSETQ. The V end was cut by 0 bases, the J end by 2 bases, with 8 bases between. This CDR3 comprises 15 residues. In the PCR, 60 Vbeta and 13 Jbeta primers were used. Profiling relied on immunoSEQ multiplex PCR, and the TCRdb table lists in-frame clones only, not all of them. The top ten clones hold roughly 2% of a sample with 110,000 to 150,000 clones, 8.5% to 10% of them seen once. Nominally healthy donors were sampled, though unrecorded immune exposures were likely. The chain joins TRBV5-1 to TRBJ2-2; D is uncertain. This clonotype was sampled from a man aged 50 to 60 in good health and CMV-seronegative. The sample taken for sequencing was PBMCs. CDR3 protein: CASSLVVTNTGELFF. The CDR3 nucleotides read TGCGCCAGCAGCTTGGTAGTAACCAACACCGGGGAGCTGTTTTTT.